This note documents a single T cell receptor beta chain sequence. The sample is drawn from a study of blood T cell repertoires in COVID-19. About the research overall: Some COVID-19 samples were acute and others convalescent; all came from the United States, Italy and Spain. T cells, B-cell-depleted T cells, or PBMCs supplied cDNA or gDNA.

The authors' processing: From reference gene primer amplification, estimates of nucleated cell counts were derived. Clones were read by immunoSEQ multiplex PCR, and TCRdb kept only the in-frame ones, dropping some. V and J calls and clone size are as listed in that table; D and trimming were resolved from the DNA. The sample includes more than 250,000 clones, about 89% of them seen just once. CDR3 length: 16 residues. V gave up 6 bases and J gave up 1 base; unmatched junction bases: 7. The germline CDR1 and CDR2 sequences are SEHNR and FQNEAQ (reference sequence). Sequencing was carried out using peripheral blood. This chain links TRBV7-9 with TRBJ2-1; TRBD1 matches at 9 bases. The clonotype originates from a young man who had recovered from COVID-19. The CDR3 spells CASRPGQGPSYNEQFF. The DNA of the CDR3 is TGTGCCAGCAGACCGGGACAGGGACCGTCCTACAATGAGCAGTTCTTC.